This T cell receptor beta chain was identified in a study of T cell repertoires in cytomegalovirus infection. The V gene lost 1 base and the J gene lost 0 bases, with 10 bases spanning the gap. The CDR3 spans 15 residues. Germline CDR1 and CDR2: SGHTA and FQGNSA. Each CDR3 protein gets one entry after TCRdb re-called the reads with MiXCR. This sample carries just under 550,000 distinct CDR3 sequences, roughly 29% of them seen once, and the ten largest clones take approximately 13%. Study findings and constraints: The ex vivo response was dominated by HLA-C-restricted CMV-specific TCR beta clonotypes.

This clonotype was picked up many times. What it binds is unknown. The rearrangement links TRBV7-2 to TRBJ2-7; D call uncertain. The sequenced material came from PBMCs. This clonotype originated in a human donor in good health (CMV status not recorded). Some clones in this sample may be carry-over from other donors' samples. Here the CDR3 reads CASSLGSSLSYEQYF. CDR3 nucleotide sequence: TGTGCCAGCAGCTTAGGGAGTTCCCTCTCCTACGAGCAGTACTTC.